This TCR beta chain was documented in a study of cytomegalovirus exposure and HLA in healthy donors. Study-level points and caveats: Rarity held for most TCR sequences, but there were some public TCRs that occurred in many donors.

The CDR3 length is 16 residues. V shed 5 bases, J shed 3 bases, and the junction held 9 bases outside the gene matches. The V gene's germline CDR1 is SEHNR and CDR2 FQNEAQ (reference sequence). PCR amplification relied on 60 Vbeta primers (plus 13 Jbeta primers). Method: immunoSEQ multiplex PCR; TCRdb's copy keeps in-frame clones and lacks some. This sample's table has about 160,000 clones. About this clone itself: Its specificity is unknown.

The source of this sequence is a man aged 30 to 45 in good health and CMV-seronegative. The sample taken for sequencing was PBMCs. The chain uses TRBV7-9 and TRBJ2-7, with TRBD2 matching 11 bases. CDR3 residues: CASSPGLAGVVYEQYF. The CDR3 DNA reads TGTGCCAGCAGCCCCGGACTAGCGGGTGTGGTCTACGAGCAGTACTTC.